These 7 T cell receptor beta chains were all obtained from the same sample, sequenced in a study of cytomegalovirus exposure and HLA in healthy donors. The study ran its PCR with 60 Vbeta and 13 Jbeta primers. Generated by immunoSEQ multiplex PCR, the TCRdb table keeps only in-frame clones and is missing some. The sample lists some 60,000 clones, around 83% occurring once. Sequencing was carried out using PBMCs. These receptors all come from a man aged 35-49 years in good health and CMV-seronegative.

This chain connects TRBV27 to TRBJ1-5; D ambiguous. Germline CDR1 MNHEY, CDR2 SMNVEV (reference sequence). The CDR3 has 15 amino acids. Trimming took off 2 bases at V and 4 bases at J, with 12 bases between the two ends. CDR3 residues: CASSLAGFRNQPQHF. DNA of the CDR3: TGTGCCAGCAGTTTAGCGGGGTTTAGGAATCAGCCCCAGCATTTT.

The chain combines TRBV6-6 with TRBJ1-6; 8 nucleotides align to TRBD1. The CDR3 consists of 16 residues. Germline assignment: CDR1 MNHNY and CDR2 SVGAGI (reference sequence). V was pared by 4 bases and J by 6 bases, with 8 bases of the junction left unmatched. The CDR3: CASSFPPGQVNSPLHF. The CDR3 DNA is TGTGCCAGCAGTTTCCCACCGGGACAGGTTAATTCACCCCTCCACTTT.

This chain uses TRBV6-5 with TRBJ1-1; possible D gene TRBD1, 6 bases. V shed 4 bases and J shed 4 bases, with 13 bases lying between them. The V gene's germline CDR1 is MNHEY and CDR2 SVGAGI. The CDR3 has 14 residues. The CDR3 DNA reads TGTGCCAGCAGTTCCCCAGGGGACCGCACTGAAGCTTTCTTT. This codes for CASSSPGDRTEAFF.

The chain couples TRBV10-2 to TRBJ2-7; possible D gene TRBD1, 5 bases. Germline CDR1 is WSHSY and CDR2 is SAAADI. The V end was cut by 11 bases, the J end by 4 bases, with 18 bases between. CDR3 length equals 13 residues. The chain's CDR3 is CASEVSSGYEQYF. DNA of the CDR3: TGCGCCTCTGAAGTCAGTTCAGGGTACGAGCAGTACTTC.

CDR3 in amino acids: CASSLILGARVYGTEAFF. The DNA of the CDR3 is TGTGCCAGCAGCTTAATTTTGGGGGCGCGCGTTTATGGGACTGAAGCTTTCTTT. The gene calls are TRBV7-9 and TRBJ1-1, with D perhaps matching TRBD1 (6 bases). This CDR3 spans 18 amino acids. V lost 2 bases to trimming and J lost 5 bases, with 24 bases between them. Per germline, CDR1 SEHNR and CDR2 FQNEAQ (reference sequence).

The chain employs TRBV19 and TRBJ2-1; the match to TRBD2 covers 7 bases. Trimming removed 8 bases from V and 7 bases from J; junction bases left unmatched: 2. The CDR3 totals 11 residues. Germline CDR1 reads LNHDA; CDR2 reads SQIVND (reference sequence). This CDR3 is CASLGGNEQFF. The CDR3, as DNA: TGTGCCAGTCTGGGGGGGAATGAGCAGTTCTTC.

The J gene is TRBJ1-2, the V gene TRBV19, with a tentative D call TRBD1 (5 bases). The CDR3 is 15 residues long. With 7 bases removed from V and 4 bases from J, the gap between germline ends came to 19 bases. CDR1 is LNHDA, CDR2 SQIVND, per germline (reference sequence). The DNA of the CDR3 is TGTGCCAGTACCAACCCGCCTCAGGGTCTCTATGGCTACACCTTC. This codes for CASTNPPQGLYGYTF.